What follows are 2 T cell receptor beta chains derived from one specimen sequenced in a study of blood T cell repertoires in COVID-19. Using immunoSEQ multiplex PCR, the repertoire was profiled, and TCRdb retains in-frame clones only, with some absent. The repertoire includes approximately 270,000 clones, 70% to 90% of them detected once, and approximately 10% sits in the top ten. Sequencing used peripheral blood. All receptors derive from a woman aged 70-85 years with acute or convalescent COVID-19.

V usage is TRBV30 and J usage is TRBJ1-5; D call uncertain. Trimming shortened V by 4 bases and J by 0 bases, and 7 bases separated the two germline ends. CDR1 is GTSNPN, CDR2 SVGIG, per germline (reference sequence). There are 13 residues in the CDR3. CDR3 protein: CAWTGGSNQPQHF. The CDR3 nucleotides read TGTGCCTGGACCGGCGGTAGCAATCAGCCCCAGCATTTT.

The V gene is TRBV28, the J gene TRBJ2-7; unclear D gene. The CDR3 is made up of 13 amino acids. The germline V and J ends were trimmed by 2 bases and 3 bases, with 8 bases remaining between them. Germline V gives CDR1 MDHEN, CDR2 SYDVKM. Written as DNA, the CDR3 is TGTGCCAGCAGTTTAAATCCCCTCTACGAGCAGTACTTC. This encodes CASSLNPLYEQYF.